This T cell receptor (beta chain) was sequenced in a study of blood T cells in healthy people across ages. Through a sample-barcoded 5' primer and a J-beta primer mix, a second PCR was run for roughly 7 to 12 cycles. TCRdb recomputed calls from the 5' RACE reads with MiXCR, one row per CDR3 protein. The profile shows 1.5 million to 2 million distinct CDR3 sequences, roughly 28% of them singletons. The TCR comes from a woman aged 25 to 39 in good health. Sequenced sample: blood.

The DNA of the CDR3 is TGCGCCAGCAGCTTGGCCGTCGGGGACACTGAAGCTTTCTTT. It codes for CASSLAVGDTEAFF. The chain uses TRBV5-1 and TRBJ1-1; D ambiguous. CDR1 is SGHRS, CDR2 YFSETQ, per germline. This CDR3 comprises 14 residues. Trimming pared 0 bases from V and 3 bases from J, leaving 9 bases between.